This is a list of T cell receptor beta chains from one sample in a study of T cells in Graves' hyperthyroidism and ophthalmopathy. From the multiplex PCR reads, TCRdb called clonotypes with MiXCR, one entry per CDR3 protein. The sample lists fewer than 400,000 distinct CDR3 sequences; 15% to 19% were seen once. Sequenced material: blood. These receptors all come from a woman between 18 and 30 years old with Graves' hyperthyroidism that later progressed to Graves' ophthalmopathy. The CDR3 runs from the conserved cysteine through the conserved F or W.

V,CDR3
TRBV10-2,CASSGGTGGNYGYTF
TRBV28,CASSLIAGGPETQYF
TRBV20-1,CSATDSGTDTQYF
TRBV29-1,CSTLRITGTSGTHNEQFF
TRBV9,CASSAGTGVDEQFF
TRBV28,CASSFLSGGQTQYF
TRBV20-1,CSARKPGQLQETQYF
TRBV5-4,CASSLPLAGGTETQYF
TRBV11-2,CASSFELAGRKSYEQYF
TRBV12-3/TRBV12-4,CARPRGRGEKLFF
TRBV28,CASRTRGAVHEQYF
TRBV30,CAWTRGGQGFTEAFF
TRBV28,CASRAITEAFF
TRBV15,CATSGDSSTDTQYF
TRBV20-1,CSARGTGGIGELFF
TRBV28,CASSLRAQRRWLTF
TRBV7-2,CASSLVAGHNEQYF
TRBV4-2,CASSQLLAGNEQFF
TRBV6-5,CASSYRTPNTGELFF
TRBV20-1,CSARDTATIGRGNEQFF
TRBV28,CASSTTGGSNQPQHF
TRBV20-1,CSAFHRPVRERETDTQYF
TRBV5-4,CASSHSGRGGPYNEQFF
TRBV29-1,CSVGGAGFPIMNTEAFF
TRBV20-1,CSARDWRETNTGELFF
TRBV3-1,CASGDRYQPQHF
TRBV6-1,CASSYALAGGSYEQYF
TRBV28,CASSSLRDRGSTDTQYF
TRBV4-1,CASSQDLWRGFGNQPQHF
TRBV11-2,CASSFMGQYTGELFF
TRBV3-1,CASSRTSAYEQYF
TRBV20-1,CSAARGVPKNIQYF
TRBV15,CATAEGAEEETQYF
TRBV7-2,CASSLEVGELYF
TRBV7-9,CASSYSTGGSGNTIYF
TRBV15,CATSRDRTGGLFYNEQFF
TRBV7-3,CASSVTGTGYNEQFF
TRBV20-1,CSAVDRGEQYF
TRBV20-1,CSASPTSGAYEQYF
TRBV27,CASRKDRVNTEAFF
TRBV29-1,CSVNGHAGETQYF
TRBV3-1,CASRRLGIGEKLFF
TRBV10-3,CAISEILAGDNEQFF
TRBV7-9,CASSPPGTSSGNTIYF
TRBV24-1,CATSAGAGANVLTF
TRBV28,CASSSTSGSRETQYF
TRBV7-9,CAIGRPTPTDTQYF
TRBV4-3,CASSQERTGGRGEQYF
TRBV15,CATSRDPSGSRGNEQFF